The rows below give T cell receptor beta chains drawn from one sample of a study of Ad26.COV2.S vaccination and SARS-CoV-2 variants. Only in-frame clones appear in the TCRdb table, and some are missing; sequencing was by immunoSEQ multiplex PCR. The sample records about half a million clones, 89% being singletons. Sequencing used peripheral blood, obtained in a trial of Ad26.COV2.S vaccine versus placebo. Receptors were obtained from a person between 18 and 60 years old who received the Ad26.COV2.S COVID-19 vaccine or a placebo. The CDR3 runs from the conserved cysteine through the conserved F or W. D genes are given only for firm matches. Expanded clones get a size class; other rows say once, few or many, or leave the size out.

CASSLGLAGGLNLNTGELFF TGTGCCAGCAGCCTGGGACTAGCGGGGGGCCTCAACCTGAACACCGGGGAGCTGTTTTTT NA TRBD2 TRBJ2-2 TRBV27
CASSALDGANVLTF TGTGCCAGCAGCGCCCTTGATGGGGCCAACGTCCTGACTTTC NA NA TRBJ2-6 TRBV9
CASSLVGGPYEQYF TGTGCCAGCAGCTTAGTGGGGGGACCTTACGAGCAGTACTTC NA NA TRBJ2-7 TRBV5-4
CASSQVLGRNTDTQYF TGCGCCAGCAGCCAAGTTTTGGGGCGGAACACAGATACGCAGTATTTT NA NA TRBJ2-3 TRBV4-1
CASSLDKDRVGLYTEAFF TGTGCCAGCAGCTTAGATAAGGACAGGGTTGGCCTATACACTGAAGCTTTCTTT NA TRBD1 TRBJ1-1 TRBV11-2
CASSYSTLGSLGKGYTF TGTGCCAGCAGTTACTCGACTCTGGGCAGCTTGGGGAAGGGCTACACCTTC NA NA TRBJ1-2 TRBV6-2/TRBV6-3
CASSWGLASEQFF TGTGCCAGCAGCTGGGGACTAGCGTCTGAGCAGTTCTTC NA TRBD2 TRBJ2-1 TRBV7-2
CASSTETGAAEVPYGYTF TGTGCCAGTAGTACCGAGACAGGGGCCGCCGAAGTTCCGTATGGCTACACCTTC NA TRBD1 TRBJ1-2 TRBV19
CASEGALAGVEETQYF TGTGCCAGCGAGGGAGCACTAGCGGGAGTAGAAGAGACCCAGTACTTC NA TRBD2 TRBJ2-5 TRBV2
CASSLGEYTEAFF TGTGCCAGCAGCTTAGGGGAGTACACTGAAGCTTTCTTT few NA TRBJ1-1 TRBV7-8
CASSQGSGPETQYF TGTGCCAGCAGCCAAGGTTCGGGTCCGGAGACCCAGTACTTC NA NA TRBJ2-5 TRBV4-2
CASSEDPGELSNQPQHF TGTGCCAGCAGTGAGGATCCAGGGGAACTTAGCAATCAGCCCCAGCATTTT once NA TRBJ1-5 TRBV6-2/TRBV6-3
CASSDPWAGDSSHGYTF TGTGCCAGCAGTGATCCGTGGGCAGGCGACTCTTCACATGGCTACACCTTC once NA TRBJ1-2 TRBV6-1
CASGRGQRGSYEQYF TGTGCCAGCGGGCGGGGACAAAGGGGTTCCTACGAGCAGTACTTC NA NA TRBJ2-7 TRBV27
CASSLGTWGTGELFF TGTGCCAGCAGCTTAGGGACTTGGGGCACCGGGGAGCTGTTTTTT NA NA TRBJ2-2 TRBV7-2
CASSLVVVNTEAFF TGTGCCAGCAGCTTAGTTGTCGTGAACACTGAAGCTTTCTTT NA NA TRBJ1-1 TRBV7-2
CASRPRQGTMLQHF TGTGCCAGCAGGCCTCGACAGGGGACTATGCTTCAGCATTTT NA TRBD1 TRBJ1-5 TRBV6-2/TRBV6-3
CASSFAGRSYEQYF TGTGCCAGCAGCTTCGCCGGGCGCTCCTACGAGCAGTACTTC NA NA TRBJ2-7 TRBV5-4
CASSVPSPSYEQYF TGTGCCAGCAGCGTACCTAGTCCCTCCTACGAGCAGTACTTC NA NA TRBJ2-7 TRBV21-1
CASSPPGPRVTDTQYF TGTGCCAGCAGCCCCCCGGGACCTAGGGTCACAGATACGCAGTATTTT NA NA TRBJ2-3 TRBV11-1
CASSVTGVTDTQYF TGTGCCAGCAGCGTGACAGGGGTGACAGATACGCAGTATTTT NA TRBD1 TRBJ2-3 TRBV11-3
CSVGHLWGFLGDGYTF TGCAGCGTTGGGCACCTTTGGGGTTTTTTGGGGGATGGCTACACCTTC NA NA TRBJ1-2 TRBV29-1
CASSQDRSRGAGNEKLFF TGCGCCAGCAGCCAAGATCGCAGCAGAGGGGCGGGTAATGAAAAACTGTTTTTT NA NA TRBJ1-4 TRBV4-1
CASSQDKGGAGGYTF TGTGCCAGCAGCCAAGATAAGGGGGGGGCCGGTGGCTACACCTTC NA NA TRBJ1-2 TRBV14
CASSKLGGSPEAFF TGTGCCAGCAGCAAGTTGGGGGGGAGCCCTGAAGCTTTCTTT NA NA TRBJ1-1 TRBV7-2
CASSKNPSSKNYGYTF TGTGCCAGCAGCAAGAACCCCAGTTCTAAAAACTATGGCTACACCTTC NA NA TRBJ1-2 TRBV7-6
CASSSPPGQGTYGYTF TGTGCCAGCAGCTCCCCCCCGGGACAGGGGACCTATGGCTACACCTTC NA TRBD1 TRBJ1-2 TRBV7-8
CASSLGGLHNEQFF TGCGCCAGCAGCTTGGGGGGACTCCACAATGAGCAGTTCTTC NA NA TRBJ2-1 TRBV5-1
CVSSVGTGAEKLFF TGCGTCAGCAGTGTGGGGACAGGGGCCGAAAAACTGTTTTTT NA TRBD1 TRBJ1-4 TRBV10-2
CASKPGTGGIYGYTF TGCGCCAGCAAACCCGGGACAGGGGGAATCTATGGCTACACCTTC NA TRBD1 TRBJ1-2 TRBV5-1
CASSPRDGLMNTEAFF TGTGCCAGCAGCCCTCGGGACGGACTTATGAACACTGAAGCTTTCTTT NA NA TRBJ1-1 TRBV28
CASSEEMLSYNEQFF TGTGCCAGCAGTGAAGAGATGCTCTCCTACAATGAGCAGTTCTTC NA NA TRBJ2-1 TRBV2
CASSLRGWQAHGYTF TGTGCCAGCAGCTTGCGGGGCTGGCAGGCCCATGGCTACACCTTC NA NA TRBJ1-2 TRBV5-8
CASRPPRNRAMANEKLFF TGTGCCAGCCGACCCCCGCGAAACAGGGCAATGGCTAATGAAAAACTGTTTTTT NA NA TRBJ1-4 TRBV19
CATSDTKGLAGSSVHEQFF TGTGCCACCAGTGACACAAAGGGACTAGCGGGATCGTCGGTTCATGAGCAGTTCTTC NA TRBD2 TRBJ2-1 TRBV24-1
CASRHHRGTDTQYF TGTGCCAGCAGACACCACAGGGGCACAGATACGCAGTATTTT NA NA TRBJ2-3 TRBV3-1/TRBV3-2